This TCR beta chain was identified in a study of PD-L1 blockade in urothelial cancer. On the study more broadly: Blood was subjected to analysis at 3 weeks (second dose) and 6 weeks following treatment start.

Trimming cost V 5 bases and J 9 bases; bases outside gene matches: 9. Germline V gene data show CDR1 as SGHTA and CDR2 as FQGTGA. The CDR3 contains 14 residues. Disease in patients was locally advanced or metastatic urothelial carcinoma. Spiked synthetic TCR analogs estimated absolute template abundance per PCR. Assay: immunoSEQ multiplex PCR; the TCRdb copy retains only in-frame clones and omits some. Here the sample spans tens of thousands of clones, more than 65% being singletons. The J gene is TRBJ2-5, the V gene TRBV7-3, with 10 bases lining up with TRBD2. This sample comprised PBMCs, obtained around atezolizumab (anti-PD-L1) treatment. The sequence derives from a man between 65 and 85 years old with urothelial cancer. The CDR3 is CASSSSSGSSPQYF. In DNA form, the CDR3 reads TGTGCCAGCAGCAGCTCTAGCGGGAGTTCCCCCCAGTACTTC.